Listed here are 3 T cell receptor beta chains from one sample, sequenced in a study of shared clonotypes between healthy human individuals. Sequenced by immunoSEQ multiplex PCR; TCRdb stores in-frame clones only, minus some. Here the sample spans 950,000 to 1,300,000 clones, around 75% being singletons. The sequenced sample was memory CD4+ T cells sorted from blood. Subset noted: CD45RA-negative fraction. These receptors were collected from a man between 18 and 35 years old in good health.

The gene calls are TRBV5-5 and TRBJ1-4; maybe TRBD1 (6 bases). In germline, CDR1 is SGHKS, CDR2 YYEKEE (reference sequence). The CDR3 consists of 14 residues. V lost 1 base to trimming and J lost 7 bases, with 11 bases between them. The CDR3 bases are TGTGCCAGCAGCTTGACAGGACAGAGTGAAAAACTGTTTTTT. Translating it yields CASSLTGQSEKLFF.

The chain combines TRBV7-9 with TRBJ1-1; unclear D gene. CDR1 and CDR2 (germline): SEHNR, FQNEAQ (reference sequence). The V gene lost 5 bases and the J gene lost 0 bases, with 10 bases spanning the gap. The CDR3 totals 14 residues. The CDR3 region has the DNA TGTGCCAGCAGCCTTACGTCTATGAACACTGAAGCTTTCTTT. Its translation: CASSLTSMNTEAFF.

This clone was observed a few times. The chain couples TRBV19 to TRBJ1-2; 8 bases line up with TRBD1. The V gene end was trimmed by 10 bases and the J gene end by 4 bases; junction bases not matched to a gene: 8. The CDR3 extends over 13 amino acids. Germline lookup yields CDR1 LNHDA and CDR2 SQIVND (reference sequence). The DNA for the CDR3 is TGTGCCACCCGCCCCACAGGGGGCTATGGCTACACCTTC. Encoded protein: CATRPTGGYGYTF.